The sequence of this T cell receptor beta chain was determined in a study of blood T cells in healthy people across ages. Whole-study results and caveats: With unsorted PBMCs, a conclusive comparison of naive versus antigen-experienced cells was not possible.

V lost 3 bases, J lost 5 bases, and 4 bases lay in between. The CDR3 sequence is 11 residues long. CDR1 is MDHEN and CDR2 is SYDVKM in the germline V gene. Note on this clonotype: Its specificity is not known.

The second PCR ran about 6 to 11 cycles with a sample-barcoded 5' primer and J-beta primers. MiXCR, applied by TCRdb to the 5' RACE reads, yields one record per CDR3 protein. This sample has some 800,000 distinct CDR3 sequences; roughly 25% occur once, and the top ten carry 3.7%. These data were also reused for a study on T cells of mothers and their children.

The sequenced sample was blood. The clonotype was recovered from a boy between 10 and 17 years old in good health. The chain carries TRBV28 and TRBJ1-2; D uncertain. CDR3 sequence (DNA): TGTGCCAGCAGTTTTCTGTATGGCTACACCTTC. The encoded protein is CASSFLYGYTF.